These 20 T cell receptor beta chains were sequenced from one sample in a study of cytomegalovirus exposure and HLA in healthy donors. Researchers ran the PCR with 60 Vbeta and 13 Jbeta primers. Repertoires were generated with immunoSEQ multiplex PCR, while TCRdb's copy carries only in-frame clones and drops some. Found here are over 110,000 clones, approximately 78% of them singletons; the top ten hold roughly 6%. The sequenced sample was PBMCs. The receptor set was obtained from a woman aged 40-49 years in good health and CMV-seropositive.

Comments on this clone: Other DNA sequences within the sample encode an identical CDR3. The chain recombines TRBV6-1 with TRBJ2-3; TRBD2 matches 9 bases. Germline CDR1 MNHNS, CDR2 SASEGT. J gave up 6 bases and V 0 bases, and 7 bases lay outside the gene matches. The CDR3 spans 16 residues. CDR3 loop: CASSEAAAGGPDTQYF. CDR3 DNA sequence: TGTGCCAGCAGTGAAGCGGCTGCGGGGGGGCCGGATACGCAGTATTTT.

The J gene is TRBJ2-5, the V gene TRBV5-5; 8 bases agree with TRBD2. V gave up 4 bases and J gave up 2 bases; unmatched junction bases: 10. CDR3 size: 16 residues. The V gene's germline CDR1 is SGHKS and CDR2 YYEKEE (reference sequence). The CDR3 bases are TGTGCCAGCAGCGCGCCCCGGGGGGGAAGGCAAGAGACCCAGTACTTC. It is translated as CASSAPRGGRQETQYF. Together with reference TRBV5-5 and TRBJ2-5, the CDR3 gives the full variable domain: DAGVTQSPTHLIKTRGQQVTLRCSPISGHKSVSWYQQVLGQGPQFIFQYYEKEERGRGNFPDRFSARQFPNYSSELNVNALLLGDSALYLCASSAPRGGRQETQYFGPGTRLLVL.

This sequence joins TRBV7-9 and TRBJ2-7; a possible D gene is TRBD1 (6 bases). The V and J ends lost 3 bases and 0 bases respectively, with 9 bases between them. CDR3 size: 14 residues. From germline, CDR1 is SEHNR and CDR2 FQNEAQ (reference sequence). CDR3 in DNA: TGTGCCAGCAGCTTTCAAGGGGGCTCCTACGAGCAGTACTTC. The encoded protein is CASSFQGGSYEQYF.

For this clone: Relative to the germline gene, one junction end is altered; a read error may explain this. Other DNA sequences in the sample encode the same CDR3. V gene TRBV4-1 combines with J gene TRBJ2-7; D perhaps matches TRBD2 (6 bases). From germline, CDR1 is MGHRA and CDR2 YSYEKL. This CDR3 comprises 15 residues. The CDR3 bases are TGTGCCAGCAGCCTACCGGGAGCGCGACCCTACGAGCAGTACTTC. This sequence encodes CASSLPGARPYEQYF.

This rearrangement joins TRBV7-3 to TRBJ1-1, with D uncertain. The germline V gene encodes CDR1 SGHTA and CDR2 FQGTGA. The CDR3 has 13 residues. Trimming took 3 bases from V and 1 from J, leaving 6 bases between them. The CDR3 region is CASSFRQNTEAFF. The CDR3, as DNA: TGTGCCAGCAGCTTCCGACAGAACACTGAAGCTTTCTTT.

This clone appeared a single time. The rearrangement uses TRBV7-2 and TRBJ2-7; no firm D call. The CDR3 covers 15 residues. Germline CDR1 and CDR2: SGHTA and FQGNSA. Trimming took 7 bases from V and 2 from J, leaving 18 bases between them. CDR3 sequence reads: CASTPKPLMAYEQYF. CDR3 bases: TGTGCCAGCACCCCCAAGCCACTAATGGCCTACGAGCAGTACTTC.

Details on this clone: One end of the junction fails to match germline, which may point to a read error. This chain joins TRBV7-9 and TRBJ2-7; no firm D call. The CDR3 has 14 residues. CDR1 is SEHNR, CDR2 FQNEAQ, per germline (reference sequence). The chain's CDR3 is CSSSSTGSRYEQYF. CDR3 sequence (DNA): TGTTCCAGCAGCTCAACCGGGTCCAGATACGAGCAGTACTTC.

The chain employs TRBV18 and TRBJ1-5; TRBD1 is a possible D gene (5 bases). The V gene's germline CDR1 is KGHSH and CDR2 LQKENI. The CDR3 contains 14 residues. V dropped 8 bases and J dropped 0 bases, with 11 bases sitting between them. CDR3: CASTQGSSNQPQHF. DNA for the CDR3: TGTGCCAGCACTCAGGGTTCTAGCAATCAGCCCCAGCATTTT.

This rearrangement joins TRBV5-5 to TRBJ2-7; 7 bases align to TRBD2. The germline gives CDR1 SGHKS, CDR2 YYEKEE (reference sequence). CDR3 length equals 14 residues. V lost 0 bases to trimming and J lost 1 base; unmatched junction nucleotides: 1. The CDR3 here is CASSLEGGSYEQYF. The CDR3 nucleotides are TGTGCCAGCAGCTTGGAGGGAGGGTCCTACGAGCAGTACTTC.

The chain links TRBV6-1 to TRBJ2-7; 11 positions agree with TRBD2. Trimming took 6 bases from V and 0 from J; bases not matched to a gene: 4. Germline V CDR1 and CDR2: MNHNS, SASEGT. The CDR3 contains 15 residues. CDR3 nucleotide sequence: TGTGCCAGCAGCCCTACTAGCGGGAGCTCCTACGAGCAGTACTTC. This encodes CASSPTSGSSYEQYF.

The chain couples TRBV27 to TRBJ1-2; TRBD1 aligns across 8 bases. CDR3 length: 13 amino acids. The germline gives CDR1 MNHEY, CDR2 SMNVEV (reference sequence). V lost 4 bases to trimming and J lost 8 bases; unmatched junction nucleotides: 6. The CDR3 DNA is TGTGCCAGCAGTTCCCGGACAGGGCAGGGCTACACCTTC. It is translated as CASSSRTGQGYTF.

This sequence joins TRBV4-2 and TRBJ2-1; 12 positions agree with TRBD2. CDR1 and CDR2 (germline): LGHNA, YNFKEQ. The CDR3 covers 15 residues. After removal of 4 bases from V and 10 bases from J, the junction contained 8 bases not matched to a gene. The CDR3 spells CASSLPSGRASEQFF. DNA for the CDR3: TGTGCCAGCAGCCTACCTAGCGGGAGGGCCAGCGAGCAGTTCTTC.

This clone has more than one count but fewer than ten. The chain recombines TRBV13 with TRBJ1-6; 9 nucleotides line up with TRBD1. The V and J ends lost 5 bases and 7 bases, in that order; junction bases with no gene match: 3. This CDR3 spans 14 amino acids. CDR1 and CDR2 (germline): PRHDT, FYEKMQ (reference sequence). The CDR3 DNA is TGTGCCAGCAGCCGACAGGGGGTGAATTCACCCCTCCACTTT. Its protein is CASSRQGVNSPLHF.

J is TRBJ1-3 and V is TRBV28, with 7 bases aligning to TRBD1. Germline CDR1 and CDR2: MDHEN and SYDVKM. The CDR3 covers 14 residues. V gave up 6 bases and J gave up 0 bases; unmatched junction bases: 2. The CDR3 here is CASSQGGSGNTIYF. The CDR3 region has the DNA TGTGCCAGCAGCCAGGGGGGCTCTGGAAACACCATATATTTT.

This chain uses TRBV15 with TRBJ2-5, with a tentative D call TRBD2 (5 bases). With 3 bases removed from V and 1 base from J, the gap between germline ends came to 15 bases. This CDR3 is 16 amino acids long. Per germline, CDR1 LNHNV and CDR2 YYDKDF (reference sequence). This chain's CDR3 is CATSRPPGRGQETQYF. The CDR3 nucleotides read TGTGCCACCAGCAGGCCCCCCGGCCGGGGCCAAGAGACCCAGTACTTC.

This chain uses TRBV25-1 with TRBJ2-7; D not resolved. With 2 bases removed from V and 3 bases from J, the gap between germline ends came to 14 bases. From germline, CDR1 is MGHDK and CDR2 SYGVNS. This CDR3 has 15 amino acids. The CDR3 region has the DNA TGTGCCAGCAGTGAAACCACAACCCCCCTCTACGAGCAGTACTTC. Amino acid sequence: CASSETTTPLYEQYF.

The J gene is TRBJ2-7, the V gene TRBV28, with TRBD2 identical over 7 bases. The CDR3 loop spans 15 amino acids. The V and J ends lost 6 bases and 2 bases, in that order; junction bases with no gene match: 10. CDR1 is MDHEN, CDR2 SYDVKM, per germline. The CDR3 loop is CASRPGRVRAYEQYF. The CDR3 DNA is TGTGCCAGCAGGCCTGGGAGGGTTAGGGCCTACGAGCAGTACTTC.

The chain joins TRBV6-6 to TRBJ2-7; weak D call: TRBD1 (5 bases). In germline, CDR1 is MNHNY, CDR2 SVGAGI (reference sequence). This CDR3 comprises 14 residues. Trimming pared 0 bases from V and 3 bases from J, leaving 9 bases between. CDR3 in amino acids: CASSYSEGDYEQYF. The CDR3 DNA reads TGTGCCAGCAGTTACTCCGAAGGGGACTACGAGCAGTACTTC.

V is TRBV6-5 and J is TRBJ2-7; D gene uncertain. The germline V and J ends were trimmed by 7 bases and 2 bases, with 15 bases remaining between them. The CDR3 is 14 amino acids. The V gene's germline CDR1 is MNHEY and CDR2 SVGAGI. The CDR3 spells CASISGQSAYEQYF. CDR3 coding DNA: TGTGCCAGCATCTCTGGTCAGTCTGCCTACGAGCAGTACTTC.

This sequence joins TRBV5-4 and TRBJ2-7; D is perhaps TRBD1 (6 bases). The CDR3 has 15 residues. V was trimmed by 2 bases and J by 3 bases, leaving 15 bases between them. In germline, CDR1 is SGHNT, CDR2 YYREEE (reference sequence). CDR3 sequence reads: CASSFRDTGDYEQYF. Written as DNA, the CDR3 is TGTGCCAGCAGCTTCCGGGACACCGGTGACTACGAGCAGTACTTC.